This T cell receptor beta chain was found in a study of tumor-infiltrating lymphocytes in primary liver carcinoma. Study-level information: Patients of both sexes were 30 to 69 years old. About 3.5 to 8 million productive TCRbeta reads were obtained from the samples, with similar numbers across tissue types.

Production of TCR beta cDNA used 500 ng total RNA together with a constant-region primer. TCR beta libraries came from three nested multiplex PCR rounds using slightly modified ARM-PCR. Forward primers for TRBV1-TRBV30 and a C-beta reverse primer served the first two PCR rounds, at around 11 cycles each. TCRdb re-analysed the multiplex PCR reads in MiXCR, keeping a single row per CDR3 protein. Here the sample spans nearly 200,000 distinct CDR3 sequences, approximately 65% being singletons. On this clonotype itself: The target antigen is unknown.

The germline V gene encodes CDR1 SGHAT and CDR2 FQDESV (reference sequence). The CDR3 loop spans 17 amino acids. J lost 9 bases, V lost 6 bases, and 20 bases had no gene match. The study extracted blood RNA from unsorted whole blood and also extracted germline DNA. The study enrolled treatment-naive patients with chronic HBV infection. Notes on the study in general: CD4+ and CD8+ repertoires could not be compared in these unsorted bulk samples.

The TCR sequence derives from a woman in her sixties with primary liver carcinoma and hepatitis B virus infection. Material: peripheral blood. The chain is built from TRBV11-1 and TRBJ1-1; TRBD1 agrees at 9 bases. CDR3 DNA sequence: TGTGCCAGCAGTCACCGGGACAGGGTCTTAGGTTTTTCTAAAGCTTTCTTT. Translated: CASSHRDRVLGFSKAFF.